This T cell receptor (beta chain) appears in the sequencing data of a study of T cell responses to AZD1222 COVID-19 vaccine. Points from the study as a whole: After two AZD1222 doses, spike-specific TCR breadth and depth rose versus day 0. The study reported that nearly half of spike-specific TCRs target unmutated variant regions. The sample set comprised mostly white British donors with more females, and clonal diversity was possibly underestimated.

The CDR3 totals 17 residues. CDR1 MNHEY and CDR2 SMNVEV come from the germline V gene (reference sequence). Germline trimming cut 7 bases from V and 7 bases from J; bases unmatched to any gene: 16. Regarding this clone: Its antigen is currently unknown.

Some clones are missing from TCRdb's copy, which holds only in-frame ones; the method was immunoSEQ multiplex PCR. Found here are approximately 100,000 clones, 90% of them singletons; the top ten hold about 5%. The receptor was isolated from an adult who received the AZD1222 COVID-19 vaccine. This chain links TRBV27 with TRBJ2-1; the match to TRBD2 covers 10 bases. The source material was peripheral blood, sampled 28 days after the second AZD1222 dose. The CDR3 sequence is CASTRGSGTSVVNEQFF. DNA for the CDR3: TGTGCCAGCACTCGAGGATCCGGGACTAGCGTTGTAAATGAGCAGTTCTTC.